One sample yielded the 14 T cell receptor beta chains listed below, sequenced in a study of T cell responses to AZD1222 COVID-19 vaccine. Only in-frame clones appear in the TCRdb table, and some are missing; sequencing was by immunoSEQ multiplex PCR. The table lists approximately 170,000 clones, 85% to 95% of them singletons. The specimen was peripheral blood, collected 28 days after the second AZD1222 dose. Receptors originate from an adult who received the AZD1222 COVID-19 vaccine.

The chain uses TRBV11-2 and TRBJ2-1; a possible D gene is TRBD1 (6 bases). V lost 4 bases and J 0 bases, leaving 13 bases between the germline ends. Germline V CDR1 and CDR2: SGHAT, FQNNGV. The CDR3 length is 16 residues. The CDR3 is CASSSLKGGSYNEQFF. In nucleotides, the CDR3 is TGTGCCAGCAGCTCTCTTAAAGGGGGCTCCTACAATGAGCAGTTCTTC.

A single count supports this clone. The chain links TRBV3-1 (or the pseudogene TRBV3-2) to TRBJ1-1; unclear D gene. The CDR3 sequence is 14 residues long. Deletions cut 4 bases from V and 3 bases from J, with 12 bases between. Germline values: CDR1 LGHDT, CDR2 YNNKEL (reference sequence). The CDR3 DNA reads as TGTGCCAGCAGCCCCCTTAGGAAGGACACTGAAGCTTTCTTT. As protein: CASSPLRKDTEAFF.

The chain uses TRBV13 and TRBJ1-4; 9 nucleotides match TRBD1. The V and J ends lost 5 bases and 0 bases, in that order; junction bases with no gene match: 22. Per germline, CDR1 PRHDT and CDR2 FYEKMQ (reference sequence). The CDR3 length is 22 residues. CDR3 sequence reads: CASSQGAEDRGPLGATNEKLFF. The CDR3 DNA reads TGTGCCAGCAGCCAAGGGGCCGAGGACAGGGGTCCTCTGGGCGCAACTAATGAAAAACTGTTTTTT. Full variable domain (remainder filled in from reference TRBV13 and TRBJ1-4): AAGVIQSPRHLIKEKRETATLKCYPIPRHDTVYWYQQGPGQDPQFLISFYEKMQSDKGSIPDRFSAQQFSDYHSELNMSSLELGDSALYFCASSQGAEDRGPLGATNEKLFFGSGTQLSVL.

The chain carries TRBV14 and TRBJ2-3, with D perhaps assigned TRBD1 or TRBD2 (5 bases each). Germline CDR1 and CDR2: SGHDN and FVKESK. V dropped 0 bases and J dropped 4 bases, with 23 bases sitting between them. The CDR3 consists of 19 residues. The CDR3 reads CASSQEQLYGGIVADTQYF. The CDR3 bases are TGTGCCAGCAGCCAAGAACAATTGTATGGGGGTATTGTAGCAGATACGCAGTATTTT.

The CDR3 coding sequence is TGCAGTGCTAGTCTGACTAGCGGACACCCCTCCCGCTACGAGCAGTACTTC. Its protein product is CSASLTSGHPSRYEQYF. V and J are TRBV20-1 and TRBJ2-7; the match to TRBD2 covers 9 bases. V shed 3 bases, J shed 3 bases, and the junction held 15 bases outside the gene matches. The CDR3 spans 17 residues. Germline V gives CDR1 DFQATT, CDR2 SNEGSKA (reference sequence).

The V and J genes are TRBV3-1 (or the pseudogene TRBV3-2) and TRBJ1-5; D is undetermined. The germline V gene encodes CDR1 LGHDT and CDR2 YNNKEL (reference sequence). The germline V and J ends were trimmed by 5 bases and 0 bases, with 11 bases remaining between them. CDR3 size: 15 residues. CDR3 in amino acids: CASSYGPYSNQPQHF. For the CDR3, the DNA is TGTGCCAGCAGCTACGGACCGTATAGCAATCAGCCCCAGCATTTT.

The genes are TRBV7-9 and TRBJ1-3, with TRBD1 as a possible D gene (5 bases). With 4 bases removed from V and 0 bases from J, the gap between germline ends came to 10 bases. The CDR3 is made up of 15 amino acids. The germline CDR1 and CDR2 sequences are SEHNR and FQNEAQ (reference sequence). The DNA of the CDR3 is TGTGCCAGCAGCTCCCCTGGGGGCTCTGGAAACACCATATATTTT. It is translated as CASSSPGGSGNTIYF.

The genes are TRBV18 and TRBJ2-7; 11 bases fit TRBD1. Germline V gene lookup returns CDR1 KGHSH and CDR2 LQKENI. Trimming removed 3 bases from V and 3 bases from J; junction bases left unmatched: 10. The CDR3 runs 17 residues. The CDR3 spells CASSPRTGGLTGYEQYF. The CDR3 DNA reads as TGTGCCAGCTCACCGCGGACAGGGGGCCTCACCGGCTACGAGCAGTACTTC.

The sample holds one count of this clone. V gene TRBV2 combines with J gene TRBJ2-2, with TRBD2 matching over 7 bases. J was trimmed by 4 bases and V by 8 bases; bases with no gene match: 10. Germline loops: CDR1 SNHLY, CDR2 FYNNEI. CDR3 size: 15 residues. The CDR3 nucleotides are TGTGCCAGCTGCAGGGAGGGCCTGGGCACCGGGGAGCTGTTTTTT. This codes for CASCREGLGTGELFF. Full variable domain (remainder filled in from reference TRBV2 and TRBJ2-2): EPEVTQTPSHQVTQMGQEVILRCVPISNHLYFYWYRQILGQKVEFLVSFYNNEISEKSEIFDDQFSVERPDGSNFTLKIRSTKLEDSAMYFCASCREGLGTGELFFGEGSRLTVL.

CDR3 DNA sequence: TGTGCCAGCAGCGAGGGAGGGCAGGGGACCCAGTACTTC. It encodes CASSEGGQGTQYF. The chain joins TRBV2 to TRBJ2-5; 7 bases map to TRBD2. The CDR3 consists of 13 residues. V was clipped by 6 bases and J by 7 bases; unmatched bases: 8. The germline gives CDR1 SNHLY, CDR2 FYNNEI.

In DNA form, the CDR3 reads TGTGCCAGCAGCCCACCGGGACAGGGAAAGGGAGAGACCCAGTACTTC. It yields the protein CASSPPGQGKGETQYF. The V and J genes are TRBV7-7 and TRBJ2-5, with TRBD1 identical over 9 bases. The V gene's germline CDR1 is SSHAT and CDR2 FNYEAQ (reference sequence). V dropped 5 bases and J dropped 4; count of bases not matched to a gene: 11. The CDR3 totals 16 residues.

This clone was counted at least ten times. This sequence joins TRBV27 and TRBJ2-3, with D tentatively TRBD2 (5 bases). Per the germline V gene, CDR1 is MNHEY and CDR2 is SMNVEV (reference sequence). V was cut by 5 bases and J by 4 bases, with 16 bases left in between. CDR3 length equals 15 residues. CDR3 protein: CASSRAEAGPDTQYF. CDR3 DNA: TGTGCCAGCAGTAGGGCGGAGGCCGGGCCAGATACGCAGTATTTT.

The chain couples TRBV9 to TRBJ2-7, with D possibly being TRBD2 (6 bases). The CDR3 covers 14 residues. Germline values: CDR1 SGDLS, CDR2 YYNGEE. The V gene lost 4 bases and the J gene lost 7 bases, with 18 bases spanning the gap. CDR3 in DNA: TGTGCCAGCAGCTCCAGGGCCGGGAGCCGGGAGCAGTACTTC. Encoded protein: CASSSRAGSREQYF.

The chain couples TRBV2 to TRBJ2-1; perhaps TRBD1 as D (6 bases). CDR3 length: 13 amino acids. The germline V gene has CDR1 SNHLY and CDR2 FYNNEI. The V end lost 5 bases, the J end lost 4 bases, and 9 bases lay between the germline ends. The CDR3: CASSLTGYNEQFF. DNA for the CDR3: TGTGCCAGCAGTTTAACAGGGTACAATGAGCAGTTCTTC.